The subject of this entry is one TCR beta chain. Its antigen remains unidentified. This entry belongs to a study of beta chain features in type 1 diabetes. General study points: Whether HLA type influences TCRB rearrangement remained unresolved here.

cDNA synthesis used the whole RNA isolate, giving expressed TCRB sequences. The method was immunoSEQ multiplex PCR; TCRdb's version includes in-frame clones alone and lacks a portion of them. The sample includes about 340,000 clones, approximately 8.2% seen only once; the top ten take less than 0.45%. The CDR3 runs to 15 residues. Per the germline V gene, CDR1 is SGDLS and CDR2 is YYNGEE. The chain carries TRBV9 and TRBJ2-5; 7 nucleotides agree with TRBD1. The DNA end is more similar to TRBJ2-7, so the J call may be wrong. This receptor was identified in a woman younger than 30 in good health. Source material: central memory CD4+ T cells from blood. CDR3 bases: TGTGCCAGCAGCGCAACCGGGACAGAATACTACGAGCAGTACTTC. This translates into CASSATGTEYYEQYF.